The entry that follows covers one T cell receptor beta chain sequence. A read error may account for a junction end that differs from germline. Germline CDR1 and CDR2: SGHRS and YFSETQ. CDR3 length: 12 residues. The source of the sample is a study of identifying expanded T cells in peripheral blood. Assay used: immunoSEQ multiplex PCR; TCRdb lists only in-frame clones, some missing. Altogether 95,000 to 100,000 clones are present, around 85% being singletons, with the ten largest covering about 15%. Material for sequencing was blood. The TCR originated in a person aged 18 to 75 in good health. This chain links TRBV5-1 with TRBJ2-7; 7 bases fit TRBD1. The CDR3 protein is CASSTGDYEQYF. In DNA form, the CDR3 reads TGTGCCAGCAGTACAGGGGACTACGAGCAGTACTTC.